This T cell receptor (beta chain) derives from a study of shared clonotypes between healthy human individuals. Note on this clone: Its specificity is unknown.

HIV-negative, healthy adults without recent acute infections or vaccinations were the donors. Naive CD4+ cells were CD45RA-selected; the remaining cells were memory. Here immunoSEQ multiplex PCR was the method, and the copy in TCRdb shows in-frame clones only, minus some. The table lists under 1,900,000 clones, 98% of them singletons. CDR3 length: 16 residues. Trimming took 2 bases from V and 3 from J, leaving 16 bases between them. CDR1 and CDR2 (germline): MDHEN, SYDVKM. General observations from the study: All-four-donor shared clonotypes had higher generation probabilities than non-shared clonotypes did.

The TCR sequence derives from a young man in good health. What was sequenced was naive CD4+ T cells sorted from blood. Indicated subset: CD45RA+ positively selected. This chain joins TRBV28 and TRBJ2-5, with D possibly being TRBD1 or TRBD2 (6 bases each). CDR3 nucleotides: TGTGCCAGCAGTTTAACCGGGGGACACCAGGAAGAGACCCAGTACTTC. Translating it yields CASSLTGGHQEETQYF.